These T cell receptor beta chains were read from a single sample in a study of blood T cell repertoires in COVID-19. This table comes from immunoSEQ multiplex PCR, and its TCRdb copy is limited to in-frame clones, with some not included. The sample includes 350,000 to 400,000 clones, over 75% of them seen just once. Sequencing used PBMCs or T cells enriched from blood (not recorded which). The receptors derive from a woman aged 30 to 39 who had recovered from COVID-19. Both conserved end residues are part of each CDR3. The D gene is left open where the match is weak. Size is omitted from some rows. Given values are once, few, many or a class for expanded clones.

v_call	d_call	clone_size	j_call	cdr3_aa
TRBV18	NA	NA	TRBJ2-1	CASSPPARVYNEQFF
TRBV7-9	NA	few	TRBJ2-7	CASSSEGYEQYF
TRBV7-8	TRBD1	once	TRBJ1-2	CASSLSQGGFGYTF
TRBV11-2	NA	few	TRBJ2-2	CASSVQGGTGELFF
TRBV12-3/TRBV12-4	NA	few	TRBJ2-1	CASSLDSNEQFF
TRBV4-1	TRBD1	NA	TRBJ2-2	CASSDRGGSTGELFF
TRBV29-1	NA	once	TRBJ1-1	CSVPISGGRDTEAFF
TRBV27	TRBD1	NA	TRBJ1-2	CASSPPGQVYGYTF
TRBV9	NA	NA	TRBJ2-5	CASSLDSRETQYF
TRBV5-1	NA	NA	TRBJ2-1	CASSQTVSSYNEQFF
TRBV5-4	TRBD1	NA	TRBJ1-2	CASSPEGTGGLNGYTF
TRBV18	TRBD2	NA	TRBJ2-2	CASSPGLAGDTGELFF
TRBV27	NA	NA	TRBJ2-7	CASSSNSGSVPYEQYF
TRBV15	TRBD2	NA	TRBJ2-1	CATSNGGGPSSNEQFF
TRBV24-1	TRBD1	NA	TRBJ1-2	CATSDGDRGQAYYGYTF
TRBV6-2/TRBV6-3	NA	NA	TRBJ2-7	CASSYSGWGDEQYF
TRBV5-1	NA	NA	TRBJ1-2	CASSLAVQGERYGYTF
TRBV12-3/TRBV12-4	NA	NA	TRBJ2-1	CASSFRGAIEQFF
TRBV11-1	TRBD1	many	TRBJ2-7	CASSSDRDEQYF
TRBV19	NA	few	TRBJ1-4	CASKPDATNEKLFF
TRBV6-5	NA	NA	TRBJ1-4	CARPGATNEKLFF
TRBV5-1	NA	NA	TRBJ1-5	CASSPLGGQPQHF
TRBV19	TRBD1	NA	TRBJ2-7	CASSITGTGSHEQYF
TRBV19	NA	NA	TRBJ1-1	CASTQGWVNTEAFF
TRBV9	NA	NA	TRBJ2-5	CASSVGLANQETQYF
TRBV5-1	NA	NA	TRBJ2-7	CASSPTAGLTKEQYF
TRBV10-1	TRBD1	NA	TRBJ1-1	CASSRDRDTEAFF
TRBV7-9	TRBD1	NA	TRBJ2-2	CASSFDRGNTGELFF
TRBV12-3/TRBV12-4	NA	NA	TRBJ2-4	CASTPGKNIQYF
TRBV7-2	NA	NA	TRBJ2-3	CASSRDNTQYF
TRBV11-2	TRBD2	NA	TRBJ2-7	CASSLVGGGAVGVEQYF
TRBV5-6	TRBD1	NA	TRBJ1-5	CASSVGQGATQPQHF
TRBV11-2	TRBD2	NA	TRBJ2-7	CASSLLAGADYEQYF
TRBV20-1	NA	NA	TRBJ1-4	CSARGNEKLFF
TRBV28	TRBD2	NA	TRBJ2-1	CASSPLTGGPGEQFF
TRBV11-2	TRBD2	NA	TRBJ2-1	CASSPIAGTYNEQFF
TRBV19	NA	NA	TRBJ1-3	CASSIMGQVGNTIYF
TRBV28	NA	NA	TRBJ1-3	CASSPPDRNLNTIYF
TRBV6-5	TRBD1	NA	TRBJ2-7	CASRTGGWNEQYF
TRBV27	NA	NA	TRBJ1-1	CASAQGGTEAFF
TRBV6-5	NA	NA	TRBJ1-1	CASSYSYGGNTEAFF
TRBV7-9	NA	NA	TRBJ1-2	CASSLTGGGYTF
TRBV7-2	TRBD2	NA	TRBJ2-7	CASSLELAGAYEQYF
TRBV7-2	TRBD2	NA	TRBJ2-7	CASSSRLAVYEQYF
TRBV15	NA	NA	TRBJ1-4	CATSLRTVNEKLFF
TRBV12-3/TRBV12-4	NA	few	TRBJ1-2	CASRPDSNYGYTF
TRBV18	TRBD1	NA	TRBJ1-6	CASSPGQGTNSPLHF
TRBV30	TRBD2	NA	TRBJ2-5	CAWSVASGAFQETQYF